This TCR beta chain was captured by sequencing in a study of a mutant IDH1 vaccine in newly diagnosed glioma. Study-wide results and caveats: Seemingly, top peripheral T cell clonotype changes bore no relation to pseudoprogression.

Measured with immunoSEQ multiplex PCR; TCRdb has only the in-frame clones, and not every one. This sample has about 43,000 clones, with approximately 84% found just once. On this clone: Its matching antigen is unknown.

Time point reported: week 23, last vaccination. One vaccine dose held 300 ug of mutant IDH1 20-mer peptide and came with topical imiquimod. Germline V gene sequence: CDR1 MNHEY, CDR2 SVGAGI. This CDR3 has 13 residues. Trimming removed 2 bases at V and 6 bases at J, with 5 bases between. The gene calls are TRBV6-5 and TRBJ1-6; unclear D gene. The TCR originated in a woman in her late teens or twenties with glioma. Some clones in this sample may be carry-over from other donors' samples. Sample: PBMCs, taken from a glioma patient whose treatment included an IDH1 peptide vaccine. The chain's CDR3 is CASSYLINSPLHF. The CDR3 coding sequence is TGTGCCAGCAGTTACCTGATTAATTCACCCCTCCACTTT.